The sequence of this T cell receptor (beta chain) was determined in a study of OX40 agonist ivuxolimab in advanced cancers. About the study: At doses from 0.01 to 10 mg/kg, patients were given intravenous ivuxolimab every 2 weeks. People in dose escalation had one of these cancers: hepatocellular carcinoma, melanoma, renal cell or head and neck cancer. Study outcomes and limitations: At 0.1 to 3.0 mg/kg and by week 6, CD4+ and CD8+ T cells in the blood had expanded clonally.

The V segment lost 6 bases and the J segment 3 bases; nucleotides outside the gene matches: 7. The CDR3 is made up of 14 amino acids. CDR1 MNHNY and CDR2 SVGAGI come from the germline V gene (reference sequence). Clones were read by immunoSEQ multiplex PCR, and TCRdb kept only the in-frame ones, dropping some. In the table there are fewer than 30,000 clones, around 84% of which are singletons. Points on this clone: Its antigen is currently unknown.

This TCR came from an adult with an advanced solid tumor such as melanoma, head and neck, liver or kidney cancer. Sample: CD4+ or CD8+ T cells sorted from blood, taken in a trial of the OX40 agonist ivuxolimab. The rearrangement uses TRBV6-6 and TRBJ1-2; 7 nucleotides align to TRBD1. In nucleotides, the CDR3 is TGTGCCAGCAGCCGGTCCGGGACAGACTATGGCTACACCTTC. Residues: CASSRSGTDYGYTF.